This T cell receptor (beta chain) is drawn from a study of OX40 agonist ivuxolimab in advanced cancers. Study-level results: Among expanded peripheral T cells, antigen specificity went undetermined.

Trimming took off 7 bases at V and 0 bases at J, with 12 bases between the two ends. The CDR3 sequence is 14 residues long. Per germline, CDR1 MNHEY and CDR2 SMNVEV (reference sequence). Some clones are missing from TCRdb's copy, which holds only in-frame ones; the method was immunoSEQ multiplex PCR. The table includes approximately 68,000 clones, 80% to 95% detected once. As regards this clone: Its antigen is still unknown.

Source: CD4+ or CD8+ T cells sorted from blood, taken in a trial of the OX40 agonist ivuxolimab. The chain couples TRBV27 to TRBJ1-1; D is unresolved. This sequence was found in an adult with an advanced solid tumor such as melanoma, head and neck, liver or kidney cancer. The CDR3 DNA sequence: TGTGCCAGCAAAATCAGGCCCATGAACACTGAAGCTTTCTTT. Its translation: CASKIRPMNTEAFF.